Each of the 32 T cell receptor beta chains below was sequenced from the same sample in a study of cytomegalovirus exposure and HLA in healthy donors. The PCR employed 60 Vbeta primers together with 13 Jbeta primers. Assay: immunoSEQ multiplex PCR; the TCRdb copy retains only in-frame clones and omits some. The sample yields around 190,000 clones, around 83% seen once. Sample: PBMCs. The receptor set was obtained from a man aged 40-49 years in good health and CMV-seropositive.

The CDR3, as DNA: TGTGCCAGCAGCTTGATTAACGAGCAGTACTTC. Amino acid sequence: CASSLINEQYF. The chain has TRBV5-6 and TRBJ2-7; D remains unclear. The germline V gene encodes CDR1 SGHDT and CDR2 YYEEEE. This CDR3 comprises 11 residues. The V and J ends lost 1 base and 5 bases respectively, with 4 bases between them.

This clone has a handful of counts. CDR3 coding DNA: TGTGCCAGCAGAAATACAGGGCCAGAGCACGGAAACACCATATATTTT. The encoded protein is CASRNTGPEHGNTIYF. The V and J genes are TRBV25-1 and TRBJ1-3; D is possibly TRBD1 (6 bases). Germline assignment: CDR1 MGHDK and CDR2 SYGVNS. The CDR3 extends over 16 amino acids. V was pared by 6 bases and J by 4 bases, with 19 bases between.

This chain links TRBV21-1 with TRBJ1-4; TRBD1, the table's D call, lacks a check against the DNA. TRBV21-1 is a listed pseudogene. This CDR3 comprises 17 residues. The CDR3 loop reads CASSNQDRGPENEKLFF. The DNA of the CDR3 is TGTGCCAGCAGCAACCAGGACAGGGGGCCGGAAAATGAAAAACTGTTTTTT.

This chain connects TRBV9 to TRBJ2-7; D possibly corresponds to TRBD1 (6 bases). V shed 3 bases and J shed 5 bases, with 18 bases lying between them. From germline, CDR1 is SGDLS and CDR2 YYNGEE. This CDR3 has 15 residues. The CDR3 sequence: CASSGRDTPPHEQYF. As DNA, the CDR3 is TGTGCCAGCAGCGGCCGGGACACCCCCCCTCACGAGCAGTACTTC.

The chain recombines TRBV6-5 with TRBJ2-7; maybe TRBD2 (6 bases). Germline V lookup: CDR1 MNHEY, CDR2 SVGAGI. This CDR3 has 15 residues. Trimming removed 2 bases from V and 1 base from J, with 12 bases in between. CDR3 amino acids: CASSYAPGVSYEQYF. As DNA, the CDR3 is TGTGCCAGCAGTTACGCCCCGGGGGTATCCTACGAGCAGTACTTC.

V usage is TRBV25-1 and J usage is TRBJ1-1, with D possibly matching TRBD1 (6 bases). Trimming removed 2 bases from V and 4 bases from J, with 11 bases in between. From germline, CDR1 is MGHDK and CDR2 SYGVNS. The CDR3 has 14 residues. The CDR3 DNA reads as TGTGCCAGCAGTGAAGCTCAGGGGTTCACTGAAGCTTTCTTT. Amino acids: CASSEAQGFTEAFF.

On this clone: Its ends do not fully match the called genes, so a read error is possible. V usage is TRBV5-8 and J usage is TRBJ1-5, with D possibly being TRBD1 (6 bases). The length of the CDR3 is 13 residues. Germline values: CDR1 SGHTS, CDR2 YDEGEE. The CDR3 coding sequence is TGTGCCAACAGCTTTCAGGGGAATCAGCCCCAGCATTTT. Protein product: CANSFQGNQPQHF.

The chain combines TRBV5-1 with TRBJ2-3; TRBD2 matches at 9 bases. The germline V gene has CDR1 SGHRS and CDR2 YFSETQ. The length of the CDR3 is 13 residues. Trimming at V came to 8 bases and at J to 1 base, leaving 2 bases not matched to a gene. The CDR3 sequence is CASRTSGTDTQYF. The CDR3 DNA reads TGCGCCAGTAGGACTAGCGGCACAGATACGCAGTATTTT.

The genes are TRBV28 and TRBJ1-5; D may be TRBD1 (6 bases). Trimming removed 2 bases at V and 6 bases at J, with 17 bases between. Germline-derived CDR1 and CDR2 are MDHEN and SYDVKM. The CDR3 spans 16 residues. In DNA, the CDR3 is TGTGCCAGCAGTTTAGTGGGGGAGGGGGTTAGTCAGCCCCAGCATTTT. It yields the protein CASSLVGEGVSQPQHF.

V and J are TRBV5-4 and TRBJ1-1, with D possibly being TRBD1 (5 bases). The CDR3 has 15 amino acids. Trimming took 2 bases from V and 3 from J, leaving 14 bases between them. Germline assignment: CDR1 SGHNT and CDR2 YYREEE (reference sequence). The CDR3 is CASSLFPGRDTEAFF. In DNA form, the CDR3 reads TGTGCCAGCAGCTTATTCCCAGGGCGAGACACTGAAGCTTTCTTT. Filled out from reference TRBV5-4 and TRBJ1-1, the complete variable domain reads ETGVTQSPTHLIKTRGQQVTLRCSSQSGHNTVSWYQQALGQGPQFIFQYYREEENGRGNFPPRFSGLQFPNYSSELNVNALELDDSALYLCASSLFPGRDTEAFFGQGTRLTVV.

V is TRBV2 and J is TRBJ1-1; the match to TRBD1 covers 7 bases. Per germline, CDR1 SNHLY and CDR2 FYNNEI. Trimming removed 8 bases from V and 4 bases from J; junction bases left unmatched: 10. This CDR3 spans 14 amino acids. This CDR3 reads CASLTGSEGTEAFF. In nucleotides, the CDR3 is TGTGCCAGCTTGACAGGGAGCGAGGGCACTGAAGCTTTCTTT.

There are a few counts of this clone. The chain couples TRBV6-1 to TRBJ1-1, with D unclear. The CDR3 is made up of 14 amino acids. Germline V gives CDR1 MNHNS, CDR2 SASEGT. Trimming removed 0 bases from V and 8 bases from J, with 13 bases in between. The CDR3 sequence: CASSEAGRASEAFF. CDR3 nucleotides: TGTGCCAGCAGTGAAGCAGGGAGGGCTTCCGAAGCTTTCTTT.

CDR3 protein: CASSLTGLNQPQHF. CDR3 coding DNA: TGTGCCAGCAGCTTAACAGGGCTCAATCAGCCCCAGCATTTT. This chain links TRBV7-9 with TRBJ1-5; weak D call: TRBD1 (6 bases). CDR1 and CDR2 from the germline V gene are SEHNR and FQNEAQ (reference sequence). The CDR3 runs to 14 residues. V was pared by 2 bases and J by 3 bases, with 8 bases between.

To note about this clone: Sequence at one end of the junction differs from germline and may be a read error. The genes are TRBV7-2 and TRBJ2-6; a possible D gene is TRBD1 (5 bases). Looked up from germline, CDR1 is SGHTA and CDR2 is FQGNSA. The CDR3 runs 15 residues. The CDR3 loop is CASSQRVPGANGLTF. The CDR3 DNA reads TGTGCCAGCAGCCAAAGGGTGCCTGGGGCCAACGGCCTGACTTTC.

The genes are TRBV6-1 and TRBJ1-1; TRBD1 aligns across 9 bases. This CDR3 comprises 15 residues. Trimming took 4 bases from V and 1 from J; bases not matched to a gene: 4. Germline V gene sequence: CDR1 MNHNS, CDR2 SASEGT. CDR3 DNA sequence: TGTGCCAGCAGTGTTTGGGACAGGGCGAACACTGAAGCTTTCTTT. This codes for CASSVWDRANTEAFF.

The rearrangement uses TRBV7-9 and TRBJ1-1; TRBD1 matches 10 bases. CDR3 length equals 14 residues. The J segment lost 3 bases and the V segment lost 4 bases, leaving 2 bases of the junction unmatched. In germline, CDR1 is SEHNR, CDR2 FQNEAQ (reference sequence). The DNA of the CDR3 is TGTGCCAGCAGCTGGGGGACAGGGGACACTGAAGCTTTCTTT. Its translation: CASSWGTGDTEAFF.

The chain links TRBV5-1 to TRBJ2-3; a weak D match, TRBD2 (5 bases). V was trimmed by 4 bases and J by 4 bases, leaving 13 bases between them. Germline loops: CDR1 SGHRS, CDR2 YFSETQ. The CDR3 has 14 residues. CDR3: CASSISEASDTQYF. The CDR3 nucleotides are TGCGCCAGCAGCATATCGGAGGCATCAGATACGCAGTATTTT.

The chain uses TRBV7-8 and TRBJ2-7; D is ambiguous. Germline CDR1 is SGHVS and CDR2 is FQNEAQ. CDR3 length: 12 amino acids. The V and J ends lost 5 bases and 4 bases respectively, with 9 bases between them. CDR3 nucleotides: TGTGCCAGCAGCCCAATCCAGTACGAGCAGTACTTC. It yields the protein CASSPIQYEQYF.

The chain combines TRBV6-1 with TRBJ1-2; TRBD1 aligns across 7 bases. V dropped 2 bases and J dropped 4; count of bases not matched to a gene: 7. The germline CDR1 and CDR2 sequences are MNHNS and SASEGT. The CDR3 is 15 amino acids. The CDR3 is CASSELVGTVYGYTF. The CDR3 DNA sequence: TGTGCCAGCAGTGAACTAGTTGGGACAGTCTATGGCTACACCTTC.

Only a few counts were recorded for this clone. The rearrangement uses TRBV10-3 and TRBJ2-5; 10 bases match TRBD2. The V gene end was trimmed by 3 bases and the J gene end by 4 bases; junction bases not matched to a gene: 11. Germline CDR1 ENHRY, CDR2 SYGVKD. CDR3 size: 17 residues. CDR3 in DNA: TGTGCCATCAGTGATCCTACCAGTCTAGCGGGAGCAGAGACCCAGTACTTC. Translation: CAISDPTSLAGAETQYF.

This clone has more than one count but fewer than ten. V is TRBV6-6 and J is TRBJ2-7; 10 bases map to TRBD2. Germline V gene data show CDR1 as MNHNY and CDR2 as SVGAGI (reference sequence). V was clipped by 8 bases and J by 1 base; unmatched bases: 5. The CDR3 is 14 amino acids. CDR3 bases: TGTGCCAGCCGTCTAGCGGGAGCGTCCTACGAGCAGTACTTC. Amino acid sequence: CASRLAGASYEQYF.

This rearrangement joins TRBV13 to TRBJ1-1, with D possibly being TRBD1 (6 bases). CDR3 length equals 15 residues. V was cut by 5 bases and J by 7 bases, with 20 bases left in between. The germline CDR1 and CDR2 sequences are PRHDT and FYEKMQ (reference sequence). CDR3: CASSGQGIDGIEAFF. In DNA form, the CDR3 reads TGTGCCAGCAGCGGCCAGGGGATAGATGGGATTGAAGCTTTCTTT.

As concerns this clone: Other DNA sequences from this sample encode an identical CDR3 as well. The V and J genes are TRBV11-3 and TRBJ2-7, with D perhaps TRBD2 (6 bases). Trimming left V 5 bases short and J 3 bases short, with 11 bases between. Per germline, CDR1 SGHNT and CDR2 YENEEA. The CDR3 runs to 13 residues. CDR3 in DNA: TGTGCCAGCAGCCTTAGCGGAAGCTACGAGCAGTACTTC. This sequence encodes CASSLSGSYEQYF.

The chain joins TRBV6-6 to TRBJ1-4; 7 bases line up with TRBD1. CDR3 length: 13 residues. Trimming removed 5 bases from V and 6 bases from J; junction bases left unmatched: 3. Germline CDR1 MNHNY, CDR2 SVGAGI (reference sequence). This CDR3 reads CASSLDRDEKLFF. DNA for the CDR3: TGTGCCAGCAGTCTTGACAGGGATGAAAAACTGTTTTTT.

V usage is TRBV9 and J usage is TRBJ1-2; no clear D. The CDR3 has 14 residues. Per germline, CDR1 SGDLS and CDR2 YYNGEE. V lost 0 bases and J lost 0, with 6 bases in between. The DNA for the CDR3 is TGTGCCAGCAGCGTAGGGCAGACTAACTATGGCTACACCTTC. This sequence encodes CASSVGQTNYGYTF.

This chain connects TRBV21-1 to TRBJ2-7; TRBD1, the table's D call, was not compared with the DNA. TRBV21-1 is given as a pseudogene. The CDR3 spans 13 residues. The CDR3 protein is CASSKPTGDEQYF. CDR3 sequence (DNA): TGTGCCAGCAGCAAGCCAACAGGGGACGAGCAGTACTTC.

The chain carries TRBV28 and TRBJ1-4; D not certain. The CDR3 contains 15 residues. Germline lookup yields CDR1 MDHEN and CDR2 SYDVKM. The V gene lost 3 bases and the J gene lost 3 bases, with 11 bases spanning the gap. CDR3 in DNA: TGTGCCAGCAGTTTTCGGGAATCAGCTAATGAAAAACTGTTTTTT. Residues: CASSFRESANEKLFF.

This clone was detected only a few times. A read error is the likely source, as a far larger clone sits one nucleotide away. The chain has TRBV5-6 and TRBJ2-2, with no clear D. Per germline, CDR1 SGHDT and CDR2 YYEEEE. The V and J ends lost 1 base and 1 base respectively, with 8 bases between them. The CDR3 contains 15 residues. This CDR3 is CASSLKAMNTGELFF. The CDR3 DNA reads as TGTGCCAGCAGCTTGAAAGCGATGAACACCGGGGAGCTGTTTTTT.

The rearrangement joins TRBV12-5 to TRBJ2-2, with no clear D. Germline V lookup: CDR1 LGHNT, CDR2 FRNRAP. The CDR3 extends over 12 amino acids. The V gene lost 7 bases and the J gene lost 3 bases, with 6 bases spanning the gap. CDR3 coding DNA: TGTGCTAGTGCCGTAGACACCGGGGAGCTGTTTTTT. Its translation is CASAVDTGELFF.

This clone occurred once. The genes are TRBV29-1 and TRBJ2-1, with 11 bases lining up with TRBD2. The J segment lost 8 bases and the V segment lost 6 bases, leaving 6 bases of the junction unmatched. The CDR3 is 13 residues long. Per the germline V gene, CDR1 is SQVTM and CDR2 is ANQGSEA. The CDR3 is CSVIAGGPDEQFF. The CDR3 coding sequence is TGCAGCGTAATAGCGGGAGGGCCAGATGAGCAGTTCTTC.

This clone showed up just a few times. J is TRBJ2-7 and V is TRBV5-1; tentatively, D is TRBD1 (5 bases). The V gene's germline CDR1 is SGHRS and CDR2 YFSETQ. The germline V and J ends were trimmed by 4 bases and 3 bases, with 14 bases remaining between them. There are 14 residues in the CDR3. The DNA for the CDR3 is TGCGCCAGCAGCGCTGACGTGACAGACTACGAGCAGTACTTC. Residues: CASSADVTDYEQYF.

This chain connects TRBV7-9 to TRBJ2-5; 7 positions agree with TRBD2. This CDR3 comprises 14 residues. CDR1 and CDR2 (germline): SEHNR, FQNEAQ (reference sequence). Trimming cost V 5 bases and J 6 bases; bases outside gene matches: 9. CDR3 DNA sequence: TGTGCCAGCAGCCTCGGGGAGCGGGAACAGACCCAGTACTTC. As protein: CASSLGEREQTQYF.